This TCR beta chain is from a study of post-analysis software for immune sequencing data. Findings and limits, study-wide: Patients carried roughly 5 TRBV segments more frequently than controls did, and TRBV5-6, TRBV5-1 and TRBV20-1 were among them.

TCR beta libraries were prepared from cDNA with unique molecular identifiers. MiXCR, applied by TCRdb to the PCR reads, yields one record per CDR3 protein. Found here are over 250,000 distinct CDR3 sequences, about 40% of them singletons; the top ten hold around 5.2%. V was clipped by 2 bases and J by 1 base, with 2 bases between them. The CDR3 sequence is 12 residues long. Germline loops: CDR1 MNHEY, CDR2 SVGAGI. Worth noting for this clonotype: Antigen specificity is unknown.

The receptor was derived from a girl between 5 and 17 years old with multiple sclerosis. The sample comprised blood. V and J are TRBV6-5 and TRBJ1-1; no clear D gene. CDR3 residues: CASSYENTEAFF. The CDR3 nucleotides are TGTGCCAGCAGTTACGAGAACACTGAAGCTTTCTTT.